What follows are 22 T cell receptor beta chains derived from one specimen sequenced in a study of read filtering for tumor transcriptome and immune sequencing. The library was built from around 380 ng RNA with molecular barcoded adaptors for alpha/delta and beta/gamma chains. TCRdb itself ran the reads through MiXCR, one entry per CDR3 protein. The sample has about 130,000 distinct CDR3 sequences; 13% are singletons. The sequenced material came from a population of CD138-negative cells sorted from bone marrow. Receptors were obtained from a donor aged 40 or older with multiple myeloma.

This clonotype occurred many times. The chain joins TRBV7-2 to TRBJ2-1; no clear D. From germline, CDR1 is SGHTA and CDR2 FQGNSA. The CDR3 is made up of 14 amino acids. With 4 bases removed from V and 8 bases from J, the gap between germline ends came to 15 bases. Written as DNA, the CDR3 is TGTGCCAGCAGCTCCCGGGCACCTAAAGATGAGCAGTTCTTC. This sequence encodes CASSSRAPKDEQFF.

This clonotype was seen many times. The chain has TRBV12-3 or TRBV12-4 and TRBJ2-3; no firm D call. CDR3 length: 14 amino acids. Trimming removed 4 bases at V and 2 bases at J, with 10 bases between. The CDR3 is CASSSHFTTDTQYF. The CDR3, as DNA: TGTGCCAGCAGTTCCCACTTTACCACAGATACGCAGTATTTT.

This clonotype was counted a few times. A far larger clone is one nucleotide away, so this likely arose from a read error. The V and J genes are TRBV7-2 and TRBJ2-1; TRBD2 is a possible D gene (6 bases). CDR1 and CDR2 from the germline V gene are SGHTA and FQGNSA. The CDR3 runs 15 residues. CDR3 loop: CASSSGLPSCNEQFF. CDR3 nucleotides: TGTGCCAGCAGCTCGGGACTTCCCTCCTGCAATGAGCAGTTCTTC.

This clonotype was detected only a few times. The chain recombines TRBV7-2 with TRBJ2-5; 7 bases agree with TRBD1. The CDR3 is made up of 17 amino acids. The V segment lost 5 bases and the J segment 1 base; nucleotides outside the gene matches: 13. Germline values: CDR1 SGHTA, CDR2 FQGNSA. The CDR3 coding sequence is TGTGCCAGCAGCGCCTGGGATTCGACAGGGCTCCAAGAGACCCAGTACTTC. It codes for CASSAWDSTGLQETQYF. Complete variable domain (other parts from reference TRBV7-2 and TRBJ2-5): GAGVSQSPSNKVTEKGKDVELRCDPISGHTALYWYRQSLGQGLEFLIYFQGNSAPDKSGLPSDRFSAERTGGSVSTLTIQRTQQEDSAVYLCASSAWDSTGLQETQYFGPGTRLLVL.

The table lists this clonotype with many counts. The rearrangement links TRBV11-2 to TRBJ2-1; D not resolved. Trimming cost V 0 bases and J 9 bases, with 12 bases left between them. This CDR3 has 14 residues. Germline V lookup: CDR1 SGHAT, CDR2 FQNNGV. As DNA, the CDR3 is TGTGCCAGCAGCTTAGATCGAGGTAGTTTTGAGCAGTTCTTC. As protein: CASSLDRGSFEQFF.

This clonotype was observed a handful of times. The DNA for the CDR3 is TGTGCCAGCAGTGGACGGGGCTCTAGCTCCTACAATGAGCAGTTCTTC. Its protein is CASSGRGSSSYNEQFF. The V and J genes are TRBV6-1 and TRBJ2-1; D is tentatively TRBD1 or TRBD2 (5 bases each). The V gene lost 4 bases and the J gene lost 0 bases, with 13 bases spanning the gap. Germline V gene data show CDR1 as MNHNS and CDR2 as SASEGT. This CDR3 contains 16 residues.

Comments on this clonotype: Since a far larger clone is one base different, this is likely a read error. The J gene is TRBJ2-1, the V gene TRBV11-2; 7 positions agree with TRBD1. This CDR3 region has 19 residues. Germline-derived CDR1 and CDR2 are SGHAT and FQNNGV. V was clipped by 5 bases and J by 4 bases; unmatched bases: 20. CDR3: CASSKGAGAASQRYNEQFF. The DNA for the CDR3 is TGTGCCAGCAGCAAGGGGGCTGGGGCCGCATCACAGCGGTACAATGAGCAGTTCTTC.

The table lists this clonotype with a count of one. Given a much more abundant clone one base away, this may be a read error. This rearrangement joins TRBV6-2 or TRBV6-3 to TRBJ2-5; no clear D. The CDR3 sequence is 14 residues long. Germline-derived CDR1 and CDR2 are MNHEY and SVGEGT. The CDR3 bases are TGTGCCAGCAGTCCCAGAAGGCCCCAAGGGACCCAGTACTTC. Translating gives CASSPRRPQGTQYF.

As for this clonotype: With only one base between it and a far larger clone, this is likely a read error. The conserved closing phenylalanine or tryptophan is absent in this CDR3, likely reflecting a read error. The chain has TRBV12-3 or TRBV12-4 and TRBJ1-1; no firm D call. Deletions cut 6 bases from V and 1 base from J, with 6 bases between. The CDR3 contains 12 residues. The CDR3 DNA reads TGTGCCAGCAGCGGCGGGAACACTGAAGCTTTCCTT. Encoded protein: CASSGGNTEAFL.

V is TRBV12-3 or TRBV12-4 and J is TRBJ2-1; D is unclear. The CDR3 spans 14 residues. Trimming removed 9 bases from V and 5 bases from J, with 17 bases in between. In nucleotides, the CDR3 is TGTGCCAGTAGGAGCCGGGTGGTCGACAATGAGCAGTTCTTC. It specifies CASRSRVVDNEQFF.

This clonotype was detected ten times or more. This chain connects TRBV20-1 to TRBJ2-5, with 7 bases aligning to TRBD2. The CDR3 has 14 amino acids. CDR1 DFQATT and CDR2 SNEGSKA come from the germline V gene (reference sequence). With V trimmed by 1 base and J by 5 bases, 7 bases remained unmatched. CDR3 coding DNA: TGCAGTGCTAGAGCCCCGGATAGCGGGGAGACCCAGTACTTC. Amino acid sequence: CSARAPDSGETQYF.

This clonotype appeared many times. The chain recombines TRBV15 with TRBJ1-1; D might be TRBD1 (6 bases). Per germline, CDR1 LNHNV and CDR2 YYDKDF (reference sequence). The CDR3 totals 14 residues. V was shortened by 0 bases and J by 7 bases, with 12 bases between the two germline ends. The CDR3 DNA sequence: TGTGCCACCAGCAGAGACAGGGGATACGGTGAAGCTTTCTTT. Encoded protein: CATSRDRGYGEAFF.

The V call is TRBV9, the J call TRBJ2-1, with unresolved D. Per the germline V gene, CDR1 is SGDLS and CDR2 is YYNGEE. The ends were cut back, 0 bases at V and 6 bases at J, with 10 bases in the middle. This CDR3 contains 14 residues. This CDR3 reads CASSVGHSCNEQFF. CDR3 nucleotides: TGTGCCAGCAGCGTAGGGCACAGCTGCAATGAGCAGTTCTTC.

The sample holds many counts of this clonotype. The J gene is TRBJ2-1, the V gene TRBV7-9; D possibly matches TRBD1 or TRBD2 (6 bases each). This CDR3 contains 16 residues. V was shortened by 0 bases and J by 3 bases, with 12 bases between the two germline ends. Germline CDR1 reads SEHNR; CDR2 reads FQNEAQ (reference sequence). This CDR3 reads CASSLAAGHLYNEQFF. DNA of the CDR3: TGTGCCAGCAGCTTAGCGGCGGGACACCTCTACAATGAGCAGTTCTTC.

This clonotype was seen a few times. The rearrangement joins TRBV15 to TRBJ2-3; no clear D gene. The CDR3 extends over 15 amino acids. The germline V gene has CDR1 LNHNV and CDR2 YYDKDF (reference sequence). Trimming left V 2 bases short and J 1 base short, with 10 bases between. This chain's CDR3 is CATSRRTLGTDTQYF. In nucleotides, the CDR3 is TGTGCCACCAGCAGACGAACGCTGGGCACAGATACGCAGTATTTT.

This clonotype was seen a handful of times. A much larger clone sits a single nucleotide away, making a read error possible. This chain links TRBV20-1 with TRBJ2-5; D is possibly TRBD2 (6 bases). V was shortened by 5 bases and J by 9 bases, with 13 bases between the two germline ends. Germline values: CDR1 DFQATT, CDR2 SNEGSKA (reference sequence). The CDR3 loop spans 11 amino acids. The CDR3 reads CSASLGEAQYF. CDR3 DNA sequence: TGCAGTGCTTCTCTTGGGGAGGCCCAGTACTTC.

The CDR3 reads CSAPENPSTDTQYF. CDR3 DNA sequence: TGCAGTGCTCCGGAGAACCCTAGCACAGATACGCAGTATTTT. The V and J genes are TRBV20-1 and TRBJ2-3; no definite D call. V was pared by 5 bases and J by 0 bases, with 12 bases between. The CDR3 extends over 14 amino acids. Germline CDR1 and CDR2: DFQATT and SNEGSKA (reference sequence).

About this clonotype: Being one base from a much bigger clone, this may be a read error. This chain links TRBV20-1 with TRBJ1-3; no clear D. CDR3 size: 14 residues. Germline assignment: CDR1 DFQATT and CDR2 SNEGSKA (reference sequence). CDR3 bases: TGCGGTGCTAGAGACCTCCTAGGTGGAAACACCATATATTTT. This encodes CGARDLLGGNTIYF.

This clonotype appeared many times. The chain combines TRBV20-1 with TRBJ2-7; 9 bases align to TRBD1. V lost 1 base, J lost 1 base, and 14 bases stayed unmatched. CDR1 is DFQATT, CDR2 SNEGSKA, per germline (reference sequence). The CDR3 consists of 18 residues. CDR3 residues: CSARVPPGQGRQSYEQYF. The CDR3, as DNA: TGCAGTGCTAGAGTTCCCCCGGGACAGGGACGTCAGTCCTACGAGCAGTACTTC.

In this sample, this clonotype turned up a few times. Given a much more abundant clone one base away, this may be a read error. The rearrangement links TRBV12-3 or TRBV12-4 to TRBJ2-1; D assignment may be TRBD1 or TRBD2 (6 bases each). The CDR3 spans 14 residues. Trimming stripped 6 bases from V and 9 bases from J, with 18 bases between. CDR3 protein: CASSGRGGGAEQFF. The CDR3 nucleotides read TGTGCCAGCAGCGGCAGGGGCGGAGGGGCTGAGCAGTTCTTC.

This clonotype was counted between two and nine times. The chain uses TRBV4-1 and TRBJ1-1; 7 bases match TRBD1. Germline V gene data show CDR1 as MGHRA and CDR2 as YSYEKL. The CDR3 consists of 13 residues. J lost 6 bases, V lost 3 bases, and 4 bases had no gene match. The CDR3 protein is CASSQTGYAEAFF. CDR3 DNA: TGCGCCAGCAGCCAGACAGGGTATGCTGAAGCTTTCTTT.

This clonotype was observed at least ten times. V gene TRBV4-3 combines with J gene TRBJ1-5, with 7 bases fitting TRBD1. Germline values: CDR1 LGHNA, CDR2 YSLEER. Trimming at V came to 1 base and at J to 0 bases, leaving 0 bases not matched to a gene. The CDR3 contains 15 residues. CDR3 DNA sequence: TGCGCCAGCAGCCAAGGGACAGGTAGCAATCAGCCCCAGCATTTT. Translating gives CASSQGTGSNQPQHF.